Below are 30 T cell receptor beta chains sequenced from a single sample in a study of CD4 T cells in relation to SARS-CoV-2 and coronaviruses. Only in-frame clones appear in the TCRdb table, and some are missing; sequencing was by immunoSEQ multiplex PCR. The sample records about 70,000 clones, approximately 87% being singletons. CD4+ T cells from unexposed donors were obtained before the COVID-19 pandemic (2011-2018). Sequencing input: memory CD4+ T cells from PBMCs. The origin of the receptors is a human donor in good health.

This chain joins TRBV7-9 and TRBJ2-1; 11 positions agree with TRBD1. The CDR3 covers 15 residues. CDR1 is SEHNR and CDR2 is FQNEAQ in the germline V gene (reference sequence). With 4 bases clipped from V and 7 bases from J, the junction kept 6 bases outside the gene matches. The DNA for the CDR3 is TGTGCCAGCAGCTCCGGACAGGGGGCTAGGAATGAGCAGTTCTTC. As protein: CASSSGQGARNEQFF.

The chain employs TRBV19 and TRBJ2-4; weak D call: TRBD2 (5 bases). The germline gives CDR1 LNHDA, CDR2 SQIVND (reference sequence). This CDR3 is 13 amino acids long. V lost 5 bases and J lost 7, with 12 bases in between. In nucleotides, the CDR3 is TGTGCCAGTAGTGAGGGTCGCGGGAACATTCAGTACTTC. It is translated as CASSEGRGNIQYF.

Concerning this clone: Germline and junction disagree at one end, which may indicate a read error. V usage is TRBV15 and J usage is TRBJ2-1, with 7 bases lining up with TRBD1. Germline V gives CDR1 LNHNV, CDR2 YYDKDF (reference sequence). The CDR3 sequence is 15 residues long. CDR3 DNA: TGTGCCTCCAGACAGGGCCCAAATACCTACAATGAGCAGTTCTTC. Its protein is CASRQGPNTYNEQFF. Based on the CDR3 plus reference TRBV15 and TRBJ2-1, the full variable domain is DAMVIQNPRYQVTQFGKPVTLSCSQTLNHNVMYWYQQKSSQAPKLLFHYYDKDFNNEADTPDNFQSRRPNTSFCFLDIRSPGLGDTAMYLCASRQGPNTYNEQFFGPGTRLTVL.

The gene calls are TRBV7-8 and TRBJ1-1, with D possibly being TRBD1 (6 bases). Germline V gene lookup returns CDR1 SGHVS and CDR2 FQNEAQ. V dropped 1 base and J dropped 8 bases, with 17 bases sitting between them. The CDR3 covers 15 residues. CDR3 sequence reads: CASSLVWGAQGEAFF. The CDR3 DNA sequence: TGTGCCAGCAGCTTAGTCTGGGGGGCGCAGGGGGAAGCTTTCTTT.

The chain employs TRBV29-1 and TRBJ1-1; 7 nucleotides match TRBD1. In germline, CDR1 is SQVTM, CDR2 ANQGSEA. Trimming took 7 bases from V and 11 from J; bases not matched to a gene: 13. CDR3 length: 12 residues. Here the CDR3 reads CSGGTAPGQAFF. The CDR3 coding sequence is TGCAGCGGGGGGACAGCCCCCGGGCAGGCTTTCTTT.

The rearrangement links TRBV9 to TRBJ1-5; 10 bases match TRBD1. In germline, CDR1 is SGDLS, CDR2 YYNGEE. V was pared by 0 bases and J by 3 bases, with 3 bases of the junction left unmatched. The CDR3 is made up of 16 amino acids. CDR3 protein: CASSVGTGGNNQPQHF. CDR3 DNA: TGTGCCAGCAGCGTAGGGACAGGGGGGAACAATCAGCCCCAGCATTTT.

The CDR3 region has the DNA TGTGCCAGCAGCTTAGACTCTTCGGGGGGGGCGTACAATGAGCAGTTCTTC. It yields the protein CASSLDSSGGAYNEQFF. V gene TRBV7-3 combines with J gene TRBJ2-1, with 8 bases lining up with TRBD2. In germline, CDR1 is SGHTA, CDR2 FQGTGA. After removal of 2 bases from V and 4 bases from J, the junction contained 10 bases not matched to a gene. The CDR3 is made up of 17 amino acids.

The rearrangement uses TRBV3-1 (or the pseudogene TRBV3-2) and TRBJ1-6, with a tentative D call TRBD1 (5 bases). This CDR3 spans 17 amino acids. Trimming removed 6 bases from V and 6 bases from J, with 21 bases in between. Germline CDR1 reads LGHDT; CDR2 reads YNNKEL (reference sequence). The CDR3 coding sequence is TGTGCCAGCAGTGCCGGTTCGTTCGGGACGGTTAATTCACCCCTCCACTTT. Translation gives CASSAGSFGTVNSPLHF.

As for this clone: Other DNA sequences in this sample translate to the same CDR3. The chain joins TRBV18 to TRBJ2-5; D is unresolved. CDR1 KGHSH and CDR2 LQKENI come from the germline V gene. This CDR3 spans 11 amino acids. V lost 2 bases, J lost 3 bases, and 1 base lay in between. The CDR3 bases are TGTGCCAGCTCACCAGAAGAGACCCAGTACTTC. Translated: CASSPEETQYF. The full variable domain, completed using reference TRBV18 and TRBJ2-5, is NAGVMQNPRHLVRRRGQEARLRCSPMKGHSHVYWYRQLPEEGLKFMVYLQKENIIDESGMPKERFSAEFPKEGPSILRIQQVVRGDSAAYFCASSPEETQYFGPGTRLLVL.

The rearrangement links TRBV5-1 to TRBJ1-1; D is unresolved. Between the trimmed V and J ends, which lost 3 bases and 0 bases, there was a span of 15 bases. CDR1 SGHRS and CDR2 YFSETQ come from the germline V gene. The CDR3 length is 16 residues. The CDR3 coding sequence is TGCGCCAGCAGCTCGGGGTTGGGCGGAATGAACACTGAAGCTTTCTTT. As protein: CASSSGLGGMNTEAFF.

The chain links TRBV7-9 to TRBJ1-2; D is ambiguous. The CDR3 spans 13 residues. V lost 1 base and J 8 bases, leaving 11 bases between the germline ends. Germline V CDR1 and CDR2: SEHNR, FQNEAQ (reference sequence). CDR3 sequence reads: CASSLGQYLGYTF. CDR3 DNA: TGTGCCAGCAGCTTAGGTCAATATCTGGGCTACACCTTC.

This chain uses TRBV5-1 with TRBJ2-1; TRBD2 might be the D (5 bases). CDR1 is SGHRS and CDR2 is YFSETQ in the germline V gene. V gave up 0 bases and J gave up 4 bases, with 14 bases separating them. The CDR3 runs to 16 residues. DNA of the CDR3: TGCGCCAGCAGCTTGGGTGTGGGAGTCTTTTACAATGAGCAGTTCTTC. Amino acid sequence: CASSLGVGVFYNEQFF.

The chain carries TRBV19 and TRBJ2-1, with D perhaps TRBD1 or TRBD2 (6 bases each). The germline V gene has CDR1 LNHDA and CDR2 SQIVND (reference sequence). The CDR3 contains 16 residues. V was clipped by 5 bases and J by 8 bases, with 22 bases between them. The CDR3 DNA reads TGTGCCAGTAGTGACCGCACCGGGGGCTCGGGCTATGAGCAGTTCTTC. This sequence encodes CASSDRTGGSGYEQFF. The full variable domain, its missing parts supplied by reference TRBV19 and TRBJ2-1, is DGGITQSPKYLFRKEGQNVTLSCEQNLNHDAMYWYRQDPGQGLRLIYYSQIVNDFQKGDIAEGYSVSREKKESFPLTVTSAQKNPTAFYLCASSDRTGGSGYEQFFGPGTRLTVL.

The chain is built from TRBV28 and TRBJ2-7, with 8 bases aligning to TRBD1. Trimming removed 6 bases from V and 2 bases from J; junction bases left unmatched: 9. The germline V gene encodes CDR1 MDHEN and CDR2 SYDVKM. The CDR3 runs to 15 residues. This chain's CDR3 is CASRSGQGTTYEQYF. The CDR3 nucleotides read TGTGCCAGCAGGTCAGGACAGGGAACCACCTACGAGCAGTACTTC.

The J gene is TRBJ2-7, the V gene TRBV5-1; 11 nucleotides match TRBD2. Germline CDR1 and CDR2: SGHRS and YFSETQ. The V gene end was trimmed by 4 bases and the J gene end by 6 bases; junction bases not matched to a gene: 9. The CDR3 spans 15 residues. The CDR3 DNA follows: TGCGCCAGCAGCCAACCACTAGCGGGAGAGTCCGAGCAGTACTTC. It specifies CASSQPLAGESEQYF.

V usage is TRBV6-2 or TRBV6-3 and J usage is TRBJ2-7; no clear D. Germline V CDR1 and CDR2: MNHEY, SVGEGT. The CDR3 loop spans 11 amino acids. V dropped 3 bases and J dropped 9 bases, with 9 bases sitting between them. The CDR3 region has the DNA TGTGCCAGCAGTTATTCTGAGGCGCAGTACTTC. Protein sequence: CASSYSEAQYF.

The J gene is TRBJ1-6, the V gene TRBV20-1; D unclear. This CDR3 spans 11 amino acids. Looked up from germline, CDR1 is DFQATT and CDR2 is SNEGSKA (reference sequence). The CDR3 region is CSGGMMSPIHF. CDR3 nucleotide sequence: TGCAGCGGAGGGATGATGTCTCCGATCCACTTT.

The CDR3 DNA sequence: TGTGCCAGCAGCAAGTCGACAGGGGGCGGGTACGAGCAGTACTTC. It codes for CASSKSTGGGYEQYF. The V and J genes are TRBV7-3 and TRBJ2-7; 10 nucleotides match TRBD1. This CDR3 has 15 residues. The germline V gene has CDR1 SGHTA and CDR2 FQGTGA. V trimming: 5 bases; J trimming: 4 bases; junction bases outside the gene matches: 8.

Written as DNA, the CDR3 is TGCGCCAGCAGCTTAGACAGCCGGACCCGAAGGAACACCATATATTTT. The encoded protein is CASSLDSRTRRNTIYF. The V and J genes are TRBV5-1 and TRBJ1-3; weak D call: TRBD1 (5 bases). Trimming left V 2 bases short and J 7 bases short, with 19 bases between. The CDR3 has 16 residues. The germline gives CDR1 SGHRS, CDR2 YFSETQ. Combining the CDR3 with reference TRBV5-1 and TRBJ1-3 gives the whole variable domain KAGVTQTPRYLIKTRGQQVTLSCSPISGHRSVSWYQQTPGQGLQFLFEYFSETQRNKGNFPGRFSGRQFSNSRSEMNVSTLELGDSALYLCASSLDSRTRRNTIYFGEGSWLTVV.

This clone was detected once. The chain links TRBV28 to TRBJ1-2; D is perhaps TRBD1 (5 bases). The CDR3 spans 13 residues. Germline loops: CDR1 MDHEN, CDR2 SYDVKM. V gave up 6 bases and J gave up 8 bases, with 16 bases separating them. In DNA, the CDR3 is TGTGCCAGCAGACCGGACATCTTCGGCGGCTACACCTTC. This encodes CASRPDIFGGYTF.

The CDR3 DNA reads as TGTGCCAGCAGCTTAGGTTTTGACACCGGGGAGCTGTTTTTT. The encoded protein is CASSLGFDTGELFF. V and J are TRBV11-2 and TRBJ2-2; D is undetermined. V was clipped by 1 base and J by 3 bases, with 6 bases between them. CDR1 is SGHAT, CDR2 FQNNGV, per germline. The CDR3 has 14 amino acids.

The rearrangement links TRBV9 to TRBJ1-6, with D possibly being TRBD1 (6 bases). Germline loops: CDR1 SGDLS, CDR2 YYNGEE. The CDR3 is made up of 14 amino acids. The ends were cut back, 3 bases at V and 8 bases at J, with 12 bases in the middle. The CDR3 region is CASSERGVYSPLHF. The CDR3 DNA sequence: TGTGCCAGCAGCGAGAGGGGGGTTTATTCACCCCTCCACTTT.

The sample holds one count of this clone. The rearrangement uses TRBV7-2 and TRBJ2-1; D is undetermined. The V end was cut by 5 bases, the J end by 4 bases, with 6 bases between. Germline lookup yields CDR1 SGHTA and CDR2 FQGNSA. The CDR3 sequence is 12 residues long. CDR3 in DNA: TGTGCCAGCAGCGTCCTTTACAATGAGCAGTTCTTC. As protein: CASSVLYNEQFF.

This chain connects TRBV2 to TRBJ1-2, with 7 bases aligning to TRBD1. The CDR3 has 13 amino acids. The germline V gene encodes CDR1 SNHLY and CDR2 FYNNEI. Losses at the gene ends were 7 bases for V and 8 bases for J; bases not matched to a gene: 10. The CDR3 loop is CASKWQGESGYTF. The DNA for the CDR3 is TGTGCCAGCAAGTGGCAGGGGGAATCAGGCTACACCTTC. Looking up the rest from reference TRBV2 and TRBJ1-2 gives the full variable domain: EPEVTQTPSHQVTQMGQEVILRCVPISNHLYFYWYRQILGQKVEFLVSFYNNEISEKSEIFDDQFSVERPDGSNFTLKIRSTKLEDSAMYFCASKWQGESGYTFGSGTRLTVV.

The rearrangement joins TRBV5-5 to TRBJ2-7; 7 positions agree with TRBD1. The CDR3 contains 15 residues. With V trimmed by 4 bases and J by 3 bases, 10 bases remained unmatched. Per germline, CDR1 SGHKS and CDR2 YYEKEE (reference sequence). The CDR3 DNA is TGTGCCAGCAGCGCAGAAGGACAGGTGATCTACGAGCAGTACTTC. Protein: CASSAEGQVIYEQYF.

The rearrangement links TRBV7-2 to TRBJ1-2; TRBD1 agrees at 8 bases. In germline, CDR1 is SGHTA, CDR2 FQGNSA. V trimming: 5 bases; J trimming: 3 bases; junction bases outside the gene matches: 5. This CDR3 contains 14 residues. The CDR3 bases are TGTGCCAGCAGCCCCGGACAGGGCGACTATGGCTACACCTTC. This sequence encodes CASSPGQGDYGYTF.

The chain carries TRBV30 and TRBJ1-2, with unresolved D. Germline CDR1 is GTSNPN and CDR2 is SVGIG (reference sequence). Trimming pared 0 bases from V and 2 bases from J, leaving 10 bases between. The CDR3 has 14 amino acids. The CDR3 DNA reads as TGTGCCTGGAGTGTCGACGGGATGAACTATGGCTACACCTTC. Its protein product is CAWSVDGMNYGYTF.

The chain combines TRBV5-6 with TRBJ2-7; 8 bases map to TRBD1. Germline V CDR1 and CDR2: SGHDT, YYEEEE. This CDR3 is built from 15 residues. V lost 3 bases and J lost 2; bases outside the gene matches: 7. The CDR3: CASSSTGAQTYEQYF. CDR3 nucleotides: TGTGCCAGCAGCTCGACAGGGGCCCAAACCTACGAGCAGTACTTC.

This clone occurred once. V is TRBV19 and J is TRBJ1-1, with 7 bases that match TRBD1. V shed 1 base and J 4 bases; nucleotides not matched to a gene: 0. The CDR3 spans 13 residues. Germline CDR1 and CDR2: LNHDA and SQIVND (reference sequence). Here the CDR3 DNA reads TGTGCCAGTAGTATAGCAGGGGGCACTGAAGCTTTCTTT. This gives the protein CASSIAGGTEAFF.

The J gene is TRBJ2-3, the V gene TRBV5-1; 10 positions agree with TRBD2. CDR3 length equals 16 residues. Unmatched junction bases numbered 7, after V lost 4 bases and J lost 2 bases. CDR1 SGHRS and CDR2 YFSETQ come from the germline V gene. CDR3 residues: CASSQQLAGFTDTQYF. Here the CDR3 DNA reads TGCGCCAGCAGCCAACAACTAGCGGGGTTCACAGATACGCAGTATTTT.